Each of the 2 T cell receptor beta chains below was sequenced from the same sample in a study of blood T cell repertoires in COVID-19. The method was immunoSEQ multiplex PCR; TCRdb's version includes in-frame clones alone and lacks a portion of them. In the table there are some 150,000 clones, roughly 85% of which are singletons. The sequenced sample was peripheral blood. These receptor sequences come from a man between 35 and 55 years old with acute or convalescent COVID-19.

This clone was found once. The chain links TRBV6-5 to TRBJ2-7, with 7 bases aligning to TRBD2. This CDR3 region has 15 residues. With 0 bases clipped from V and 0 bases from J, the junction kept 2 bases outside the gene matches. Germline-derived CDR1 and CDR2 are MNHEY and SVGAGI. The CDR3 DNA reads TGTGCCAGCAGTTACTCGCGGGGGATCTCCTACGAGCAGTACTTC. Protein product: CASSYSRGISYEQYF.

The sample holds a few counts of this clone. V gene TRBV19 combines with J gene TRBJ1-3; no definite D call. The germline V gene has CDR1 LNHDA and CDR2 SQIVND (reference sequence). The CDR3 has 16 residues. The ends were cut back, 6 bases at V and 7 bases at J, with 22 bases in the middle. The CDR3 is CASSRGGQAILNTIYF. The CDR3 DNA reads as TGTGCCAGTAGCCGAGGAGGGCAGGCGATACTCAACACCATATATTTT.